This T cell receptor beta chain was sequenced for a study of CD8 T cells in Susac syndrome. With 5 bases removed from V and 2 bases from J, the gap between germline ends came to 11 bases. CDR3 size: 14 residues. cDNA came from roughly 0.47 to 1 ug RNA primed by random hexamers. Each CDR3 protein gets one entry after TCRdb re-called the immunoSEQ multiplex PCR reads with MiXCR. The repertoire includes just under 150,000 distinct CDR3 sequences, approximately 94% of them detected once, and roughly 0.083% sits in the top ten. The receptor's source is a human donor in good health. The V gene is TRBV12-3 or TRBV12-4, the J gene TRBJ2-3; the D gene is possibly TRBD2 (5 bases). Sequencing used CD4+ T cells from PBMCs. The CDR3 DNA sequence: TGTGCCAGCAGTCCAGGACTGCTCACAGATACGCAGTATTTT. This translates into CASSPGLLTDTQYF.